A single sample gave rise to the 15 T cell receptor beta chains below, sequenced in a study of OX40 agonist ivuxolimab in advanced cancers. The method was immunoSEQ multiplex PCR; TCRdb's version includes in-frame clones alone and lacks a portion of them. The table records over 10,000 clones, roughly two thirds of them present only once. The specimen comprised CD4+ or CD8+ T cells sorted from blood, sampled in a trial of the OX40 agonist ivuxolimab. These receptors originate from an adult with an advanced solid tumor such as melanoma, head and neck, liver or kidney cancer.

V usage is TRBV7-9 and J usage is TRBJ1-1, with D unresolved. The CDR3 runs 15 residues. V was shortened by 5 bases and J by 3 bases, with 16 bases between the two germline ends. Germline V gene data show CDR1 as SEHNR and CDR2 as FQNEAQ (reference sequence). The CDR3 DNA follows: TGTGCCAGCAGCCCGCCCATAGCCTTGGACACTGAAGCTTTCTTT. Translated: CASSPPIALDTEAFF.

The chain carries TRBV5-1 and TRBJ2-5; a weak D match, TRBD2 (6 bases). Between the trimmed V and J ends, which lost 5 bases and 1 base, there was a span of 18 bases. Looked up from germline, CDR1 is SGHRS and CDR2 is YFSETQ. The length of the CDR3 is 16 residues. DNA for the CDR3: TGCGCCAGCAGTTCAACGGGACTTAGACTCCAAGAGACCCAGTACTTC. This encodes CASSSTGLRLQETQYF.

The V gene is TRBV27, the J gene TRBJ2-7; 8 bases line up with TRBD2. V shed 5 bases, J shed 3 bases, and the junction held 3 bases outside the gene matches. The CDR3 extends over 13 amino acids. Germline lookup yields CDR1 MNHEY and CDR2 SMNVEV (reference sequence). The CDR3 spells CASSPGGGYEQYF. DNA for the CDR3: TGTGCCAGCAGTCCGGGGGGGGGCTACGAGCAGTACTTC.

This clone qualifies as medium-sized. V gene TRBV6-1 combines with J gene TRBJ2-7; D is possibly TRBD1 or TRBD2 (5 bases each). The CDR3 consists of 15 residues. V lost 6 bases and J lost 2, with 17 bases in between. CDR1 MNHNS and CDR2 SASEGT come from the germline V gene. CDR3: CASSLGTALPYEQYF. CDR3 DNA sequence: TGTGCCAGCAGCCTCGGGACGGCTCTCCCCTACGAGCAGTACTTC.

The chain has TRBV10-3 and TRBJ2-6, with a weak D call TRBD2 (5 bases). Germline CDR1 ENHRY, CDR2 SYGVKD. The CDR3 is 14 amino acids. With 5 bases removed from V and 2 bases from J, the gap between germline ends came to 7 bases. The CDR3 bases are TGTGCCATCAGTTCCGGGGCTGGGGCCAACGTCCTGACTTTC. Protein product: CAISSGAGANVLTF.

The V gene is TRBV9, the J gene TRBJ2-2; 11 bases agree with TRBD2. CDR3 length: 15 amino acids. Unmatched junction bases numbered 3, after V lost 4 bases and J lost 4 bases. Germline V gene sequence: CDR1 SGDLS, CDR2 YYNGEE. CDR3 sequence: CASSLAGGATGELFF. For the CDR3, the DNA is TGTGCCAGCAGCCTAGCGGGAGGTGCCACCGGGGAGCTGTTTTTT.

This clone came up many times. This chain links TRBV7-8 with TRBJ2-7; tentative D call: TRBD2 (7 bases). V lost 1 base, J lost 5 bases, and 12 bases lay in between. Germline CDR1 is SGHVS and CDR2 is FQNEAQ. The length of the CDR3 is 14 residues. Written as DNA, the CDR3 is TGTGCCAGCAGCTTAGGTGGGGGGGCGGACGAGCAGTACTTC. This sequence encodes CASSLGGGADEQYF.

This clone was seen only a few times. The rearrangement joins TRBV13 to TRBJ2-1; D remains ambiguous. Germline V gives CDR1 PRHDT, CDR2 FYEKMQ (reference sequence). The ends were cut back, 6 bases at V and 7 bases at J, with 13 bases in the middle. The CDR3 has 13 amino acids. The CDR3: CASSLGGWNEQFF. The CDR3 nucleotides read TGTGCCAGCAGTTTGGGTGGATGGAATGAGCAGTTCTTC. The full variable domain, its missing parts supplied by reference TRBV13 and TRBJ2-1, is AAGVIQSPRHLIKEKRETATLKCYPIPRHDTVYWYQQGPGQDPQFLISFYEKMQSDKGSIPDRFSAQQFSDYHSELNMSSLELGDSALYFCASSLGGWNEQFFGPGTRLTVL.

This clone showed up just once. V is TRBV25-1 and J is TRBJ2-1; D uncertain. The ends were cut back, 1 base at V and 8 bases at J, with 12 bases in the middle. Germline V lookup: CDR1 MGHDK, CDR2 SYGVNS. This CDR3 comprises 14 residues. CDR3: CASSESPYQDEQFF. CDR3 nucleotide sequence: TGTGCCAGCAGTGAATCCCCCTACCAGGATGAGCAGTTCTTC.

CDR3 DNA: TGTGCCAGCAGCTTAGAGCCAGGGGCAAGGGCTGAAGCTTTCTTT. This codes for CASSLEPGARAEAFF. The chain couples TRBV7-9 to TRBJ1-1; a weak D match, TRBD1 (6 bases). This CDR3 region has 15 residues. The ends were cut back, 1 base at V and 6 bases at J, with 15 bases in the middle. Per the germline V gene, CDR1 is SEHNR and CDR2 is FQNEAQ (reference sequence).

This rearrangement joins TRBV9 to TRBJ1-2; D is uncertain. Per germline, CDR1 SGDLS and CDR2 YYNGEE. The CDR3 runs 16 residues. The V end lost 2 bases, the J end lost 1 base, and 15 bases lay between the germline ends. This CDR3 reads CASSVSSKTDNYGYTF. For the CDR3, the DNA is TGTGCCAGCAGCGTTTCATCGAAGACGGATAACTATGGCTACACCTTC.

The CDR3 DNA sequence: TGTGCCAGCAGCTTAGCCCCGCAAATATACTCTGGAAACACCATATATTTT. Translating it yields CASSLAPQIYSGNTIYF. The J gene is TRBJ1-3, the V gene TRBV7-8; D remains ambiguous. V lost 0 bases, J lost 0 bases, and 12 bases lay in between. The length of the CDR3 is 17 residues. Germline-derived CDR1 and CDR2 are SGHVS and FQNEAQ.

V gene TRBV4-3 combines with J gene TRBJ2-3; TRBD2 matches at 14 bases. Germline CDR1 and CDR2: LGHNA and YSLEER. The CDR3 has 18 amino acids. Trimming cost V 1 base and J 1 base; bases outside gene matches: 4. CDR3 DNA: TGCGCCAGCAGCCAAGGACTAGCGGGGGGGTTCCGCACAGATACGCAGTATTTT. Translation gives CASSQGLAGGFRTDTQYF.

The chain employs TRBV7-3 and TRBJ2-1; D call uncertain. With 1 base removed from V and 9 bases from J, the gap between germline ends came to 10 bases. From germline, CDR1 is SGHTA and CDR2 FQGTGA. The CDR3 extends over 13 amino acids. The CDR3 DNA sequence: TGTGCCAGCAGCTTAATATCGAGAGGTGAGCAGTTCTTC. It codes for CASSLISRGEQFF.

This clone has more than one count but fewer than ten. This sequence joins TRBV4-3 and TRBJ2-5; D remains ambiguous. The CDR3 is 15 residues long. CDR1 is LGHNA, CDR2 YSLEER, per germline. V lost 0 bases to trimming and J lost 2 bases, with 10 bases between them. The CDR3, as DNA: TGCGCCAGCAGCCAAGATCTGGCCAGACAAGAGACCCAGTACTTC. Its protein product is CASSQDLARQETQYF.